This passage covers 6 T cell receptor beta chains from one sample sequenced in a study of graft-versus-host responses after intestinal transplantation. Clones were read by immunoSEQ multiplex PCR, and TCRdb kept only the in-frame ones, dropping some. The table includes approximately 100,000 clones, roughly 88% detected once. The sample consisted of PBMCs, taken 255 days after intestinal transplant. The receptors were gathered from a human patient who received an intestinal transplant, so some T cells may come from the graft donor.

The chain combines TRBV2 with TRBJ2-5; 7 bases fit TRBD2. J lost 1 base, V lost 0 bases, and 2 bases had no gene match. CDR1 and CDR2 (germline): SNHLY, FYNNEI. The length of the CDR3 is 15 residues. Here the CDR3 DNA reads TGTGCCAGCAGTGAAGCGGGAGGGGTCCAAGAGACCCAGTACTTC. It yields the protein CASSEAGGVQETQYF.

The genes are TRBV30 and TRBJ2-2, with 7 nucleotides matching TRBD1. Germline values: CDR1 GTSNPN, CDR2 SVGIG (reference sequence). The V gene end was trimmed by 0 bases and the J gene end by 1 base; junction bases not matched to a gene: 5. The CDR3 spans 16 residues. In DNA form, the CDR3 reads TGTGCCTGGAGTGTTAAGGGGGCAGAGAACACCGGGGAGCTGTTTTTT. Amino acid sequence: CAWSVKGAENTGELFF.

The chain links TRBV30 to TRBJ1-2; D not certain. CDR3 length equals 15 residues. Germline lookup yields CDR1 GTSNPN and CDR2 SVGIG (reference sequence). V was cut by 0 bases and J by 4 bases, with 15 bases left in between. CDR3 region: CAWSVRAAHGYGYTF. The CDR3 coding sequence is TGTGCCTGGAGTGTACGGGCAGCACATGGCTATGGCTACACCTTC.

In this sample, this clone turned up a few times. The rearrangement uses TRBV5-8 and TRBJ1-5; 8 positions match TRBD1. J was trimmed by 0 bases and V by 3 bases; bases with no gene match: 2. The CDR3 has 15 residues. The V gene's germline CDR1 is SGHTS and CDR2 YDEGEE. The CDR3 DNA sequence: TGTGCCAGCAGCTCTACAGGGGGTAGCAATCAGCCCCAGCATTTT. Residues: CASSSTGGSNQPQHF. The variable domain in full, with the rest retrieved from reference TRBV5-8 and TRBJ1-5, is EAGVTQSPTHLIKTRGQQATLRCSPISGHTSVYWYQQALGLGLQFLLWYDEGEERNRGNFPPRFSGRQFPNYSSELNVNALELEDSALYLCASSSTGGSNQPQHFGDGTRLSIL.

J is TRBJ2-5 and V is TRBV7-9; D not resolved. The closer fit of TRBJ2-7 to the DNA end suggests the J call may be wrong. This CDR3 region has 14 residues. Per germline, CDR1 SEHNR and CDR2 FQNEAQ (reference sequence). CDR3 region: CASCHEATPYEQYF. The DNA for the CDR3 is TGTGCCAGCTGCCATGAGGCGACTCCCTACGAGCAGTACTTC.

The chain joins TRBV14 to TRBJ1-5, with a possible D match to TRBD1 (6 bases). The V gene lost 0 bases and the J gene lost 5 bases, with 17 bases spanning the gap. Germline CDR1 is SGHDN and CDR2 is FVKESK. The CDR3 sequence is 17 residues long. In DNA, the CDR3 is TGTGCCAGCAGCCAAGAGGGGGGGCGTGGGCCGGATCAGCCCCAGCATTTT. Its protein is CASSQEGGRGPDQPQHF.